This T cell receptor beta chain was captured in a study of T cell repertoires in cytomegalovirus infection. TCRdb independently ran MiXCR on the reads; one entry per CDR3 protein. The sample carries more than 300,000 distinct CDR3 sequences, about 32% recorded once. Looked up from germline, CDR1 is MNHGY and CDR2 is SAAAGT. V dropped 5 bases and J dropped 7 bases, with 15 bases sitting between them. CDR3 length: 14 amino acids. In regard to this clonotype: Its target is unknown.

The sequencing here drew on cultured PBMCs, taken from culture after CMV antigen stimulation. The sequence came from a human donor in good health (CMV status not recorded). Some clones in this sample may be carry-over from other donors' samples. The gene calls are TRBV6-8 and TRBJ2-1, with D hard to call. CDR3 loop: CASSRLVQRNEQFF. CDR3 sequence (DNA): TGTGCCAGCAGTCGCCTAGTGCAGAGAAATGAGCAGTTCTTC.